What follows describes a single TCR beta chain. The antigen remains unidentified. TCRdb's table, derived via immunoSEQ multiplex PCR, lists solely in-frame clones and lacks some. The sample shows over 85,000 clones, around 93% of them seen only once. It was the roughly 130-subject validation cohort, separate from the roughly 700-subject first cohort, to which the donors belonged. The CDR3 runs to 13 residues. Germline CDR1 and CDR2: SGHDN and FVKESK. Trimming removed 0 bases from V and 6 bases from J, with 9 bases in between. The data belong to a study of cytomegalovirus exposure and HLA in healthy donors. Looking at the study overall: The roughly 110 validation repertoires matched the 666 first-cohort repertoires in platform, a later analysis reported.

Points from the study as a whole: The authors listed 150 to 200 TCR beta chains as cytomegalovirus-associated. In vitro checks showed that a few CMV-associated chains really do target CMV antigens.

The chain employs TRBV14 and TRBJ2-7, with D unresolved. This TCR derives from a woman under 40 in good health and CMV-seropositive. Source material: PBMCs. The CDR3 is CASSQDGPSEQYF. In DNA form, the CDR3 reads TGTGCCAGCAGCCAAGATGGGCCCAGCGAGCAGTACTTC.